The T cell receptor beta chain under discussion was sequenced for a study of identical twins. Study-level results: Within beta out-of-frame sequences, the excess sharing observed between twins was weaker.

Germline V gives CDR1 MNHEY, CDR2 SVGAGI. This CDR3 is built from 16 residues. Deletions cut 5 bases from V and 1 base from J, with 16 bases between. TCRdb redid the calling of the 5' RACE reads with MiXCR, one entry per CDR3 protein. Of about 890,000 distinct CDR3 sequences listed, roughly an eighth were seen once; the top ten hold around 1.5%. Notes on this clonotype: Antigen unknown.

This sample also appeared in a second study, on yellow fever vaccine responses in identical twins.

The clonotype originates from a woman younger than 30 in good health. What was sequenced was PBMCs. V is TRBV6-5 and J is TRBJ2-3; D is uncertain. The CDR3 here is CASSTPVAAGTDTQYF. In DNA form, the CDR3 reads TGTGCCAGCAGTACCCCCGTGGCCGCTGGCACAGATACGCAGTATTTT.